This TCR beta chain was recorded in a study of cytomegalovirus exposure and HLA in healthy donors. The wider study: Sequencing of some 200 million T cells in an earlier analysis found 95 million to 120 million unique TCR beta sequences.

Between the trimmed V and J ends, which lost 6 bases and 3 bases, there was a span of 15 bases. Germline CDR1 reads GTSNPN; CDR2 reads SVGIG (reference sequence). The CDR3 spans 13 residues. Regarding the study as a whole: The majority of TCR sequences were rare, yet some public TCRs appeared in many donors. Three of the chains that were CMV-associated were confirmed in vitro to be specific for CMV antigens.

As regards this clone: Antigen unknown.

The study ran its PCR with 60 Vbeta and 13 Jbeta primers. Data came from immunoSEQ multiplex PCR; TCRdb stores just in-frame clones and leaves some out. The data contain 150,000 to 200,000 clones, 80% to 85% of them singletons. The chain carries TRBV30 and TRBJ2-7; D is perhaps TRBD1 (6 bases). The sequence derives from a man aged 45 to 65 in good health and CMV-seronegative. Sequencing used PBMCs. The CDR3 loop reads CACSGQKLYEQYF. The CDR3 DNA follows: TGTGCCTGCTCCGGACAGAAACTCTACGAGCAGTACTTC.